The entry below describes one T cell receptor (beta chain). RNA transcripts gave rise to amplified TCR beta CDR3 regions. Researchers ran a first-round RT-PCR on the TCR CDR3 using the HTBI primer set. TCRdb reprocessed the multiplex PCR reads via MiXCR and lists one record per CDR3 protein. The sample includes around 500,000 distinct CDR3 sequences, 20% to 25% of them seen just once. The data were obtained in a study of T cells in Graves' hyperthyroidism and ophthalmopathy. This CDR3 is 14 amino acids long. J gave up 4 bases and V 4 bases, and 4 bases lay outside the gene matches. Germline V lookup: CDR1 KGHDR, CDR2 SFDVKD.

The chain joins TRBV24-1 to TRBJ2-3; 7 nucleotides agree with TRBD1. The source is a woman in her sixties or seventies with Graves' ophthalmopathy. The sequencing sample was made of blood. CDR3 sequence (DNA): TGTGCCACCAGTGACTCCACAGGGGCAGATACGCAGTATTTT. Translated, it gives CATSDSTGADTQYF.